This TCR beta chain was sequenced for a study of metastatic and nonmetastatic thyroid tumors (dated by TCRdb to 2018 to 2021). For the study in its entirety: For patients with malignant and with benign thyroid disease, the researchers compared repertoires between peripheral blood samples and tumor or nodule tissue samples. General conclusions and limits of the study: In both blood and tumor samples, malignant tumors were reported to have significantly higher TCR beta diversity than benign nodules.

This clone was detected ten times or more. Its antigen remains undetermined. No per-base quality is available; no much larger clone lies one base away. CDR1 is given as SEHNR and CDR2 as FQNEAQ, both from the germline V gene (reference sequence). Trimming leaves V shorter by 5 bases and J shorter by 7 bases, with the junction holding 8 bases beyond the gene matches. The CDR3 sequence holds 15 residues, the cysteine and phenylalanine included. Only the CDR3 DNA is retained, 45 bases long and in frame from the first base. The library was generated by PCR. TCRdb records Illumina HiSeq 4000 as the sequencer. High-throughput sequencing was used to profile the TCR beta-chain CDR3 region of every patient. Under the source paper's analysis protocol: A classifier to discriminate distant-metastatic papillary thyroid cancer patients was built from CDR3 differences across clinicopathological groups. The Shannon index was used to assess repertoire diversity, and the Morisita-Horn index was used to assess tumor-blood repertoire similarity. The raw public reads went through TCRdb reprocessing: fastp at Q25, MiXCR clone calling, in-frame beta chains kept. The V and J calls and clone size come from TCRdb's table, not from the authors' own analysis. The sample contains some 31,000 clones, 17% of them found a single time. The top ten clonotypes cover 6.9% of the sample.

No treatment had been received by any patient before thyroid surgery. The study retrospectively analysed patient clinical samples collected from about 2012 to 2019 using T-cell receptor beta sequencing. The source material was blood. The sequence came from a female donor with papillary thyroid cancer or a benign thyroid nodule (not recorded which). Some clones in this sample may be carry-over from other donors' samples. The chain is made from TRBV7-9 and TRBJ1-6; TRBD1 agrees with 7 junctional bases. The sequenced DNA: TGTGCCAGCAGCCGACAGGGACCGCAGAATTCACCCCTCCACTTT. Translated, it gives CASSRQGPQNSPLHF.